The 15 T cell receptor beta chains below were found in one sample sequenced in a study of human T cells and chemical hapten exposure. TCRdb re-derived calls from the RACE reads in MiXCR, one entry per CDR3 protein. This table has some 360,000 distinct CDR3 sequences, more than 4.5% appearing once. This sample's time point: pre-sensitization, week 0. Treatment here: therapeutic diphenylcyclopropenone sensitization with weekly scalp DPC. The source was whole blood, collected in connection with sensitization to the hapten diphenylcyclopropenone (DPC). The receptors shown here come from a woman between 50 and 59 years old with alopecia areata. Some clones in this sample may be carry-over from other donors' samples.

This clonotype was recorded many times. This chain links TRBV12-3 or TRBV12-4 with TRBJ2-1; no reliable D call. CDR3 size: 13 residues. V was shortened by 2 bases and J by 7 bases, with 9 bases between the two germline ends. The CDR3 reads CASSLNRWNEQFF. CDR3 DNA sequence: TGTGCCAGCAGTTTAAACCGCTGGAATGAGCAGTTCTTC.

This clonotype was found many times. The chain combines TRBV20-1 with TRBJ2-7, with 11 bases fitting TRBD1. Germline trimming cut 5 bases from V and 6 bases from J; bases unmatched to any gene: 6. CDR3 size: 13 residues. Germline V gene lookup returns CDR1 DFQATT and CDR2 SNEGSKA (reference sequence). DNA for the CDR3: TGCAGTGCTCCCCGGGACAGGGGGTCCGAGCAGTACTTC. Protein: CSAPRDRGSEQYF.

This clonotype turned up a few times. V gene TRBV20-1 combines with J gene TRBJ1-2; D possibly corresponds to TRBD1 (6 bases). The germline V gene has CDR1 DFQATT and CDR2 SNEGSKA (reference sequence). Trimming took 0 bases from V and 3 from J, leaving 11 bases between them. The CDR3 loop spans 14 amino acids. The CDR3 spells CSARDQGHHYGYTF. CDR3 bases: TGCAGTGCTAGAGATCAGGGACACCACTATGGCTACACCTTC.

There are a few counts of this clonotype. The V call is TRBV13, the J call TRBJ1-1; D is unresolved. V was pared by 0 bases and J by 0 bases, with 8 bases between. Germline V gene sequence: CDR1 PRHDT, CDR2 FYEKMQ (reference sequence). There are 15 residues in the CDR3. The CDR3 is CASSLGEIMNTEAFF. CDR3 coding DNA: TGTGCCAGCAGCTTAGGGGAGATCATGAACACTGAAGCTTTCTTT.

This clonotype came up many times. The V and J genes are TRBV13 and TRBJ1-1; maybe TRBD1 (5 bases). The CDR3 is 15 residues long. CDR1 is PRHDT, CDR2 FYEKMQ, per germline (reference sequence). V lost 4 bases to trimming and J lost 3 bases, with 15 bases between them. The CDR3 bases are TGTGCCAGCAGCTCCAGACGGGGGGGATACACTGAAGCTTTCTTT. This codes for CASSSRRGGYTEAFF.

This clonotype was detected ten times or more. The chain links TRBV5-1 to TRBJ2-7; 7 bases map to TRBD1. The ends lost 0 bases at V and 3 bases at J; junction bases unmatched: 6. CDR1 is SGHRS and CDR2 is YFSETQ in the germline V gene. This CDR3 has 15 residues. The CDR3 sequence is CASSLEGQNFYEQYF. The CDR3 region has the DNA TGCGCCAGCAGCTTGGAGGGACAGAATTTCTACGAGCAGTACTTC.

This clonotype was observed at least ten times. This chain connects TRBV10-3 to TRBJ2-7, with 7 positions matching TRBD1. This CDR3 is 13 amino acids long. CDR1 is ENHRY and CDR2 is SYGVKD in the germline V gene. The trim removed 4 bases at V and 2 bases at J, leaving 2 bases unmatched. The CDR3 region has the DNA TGTGCCATCAGTGGACAGGGTACCTACGAGCAGTACTTC. Protein: CAISGQGTYEQYF.

A few counts support this clonotype. The V and J genes are TRBV2 and TRBJ1-5; D gene unclear. Trimming shortened V by 5 bases and J by 8 bases, and 13 bases separated the two germline ends. The CDR3 extends over 13 amino acids. Germline V lookup: CDR1 SNHLY, CDR2 FYNNEI. The CDR3: CASSWNNREPQHF. The CDR3 bases are TGTGCCAGCAGTTGGAACAATAGGGAGCCCCAGCATTTT.

The chain joins TRBV9 to TRBJ2-7, with TRBD1 matching over 7 bases. Germline lookup yields CDR1 SGDLS and CDR2 YYNGEE. The CDR3 consists of 15 residues. The V and J ends lost 0 bases and 5 bases, in that order; junction bases with no gene match: 8. This chain's CDR3 is CASSVGDDRVHEQYF. CDR3 nucleotide sequence: TGTGCCAGCAGCGTAGGTGACGACAGGGTTCACGAGCAGTACTTC.

A few counts support this clonotype. The CDR3 loop reads CASSQGQNEKLFF. DNA for the CDR3: TGTGCCAGCAGCCAGGGACAGAATGAAAAACTGTTTTTT. The chain carries TRBV3-1 and TRBJ1-4; 7 bases align to TRBD1. The length of the CDR3 is 13 residues. The trim removed 3 bases at V and 5 bases at J, leaving 0 bases unmatched. From germline, CDR1 is LGHDT and CDR2 YNNKEL (reference sequence).

The chain joins TRBV6-5 to TRBJ1-3; D is perhaps TRBD1 (5 bases). Germline values: CDR1 MNHEY, CDR2 SVGAGI. The CDR3 is made up of 18 amino acids. Trimming removed 4 bases from V and 4 bases from J, with 23 bases in between. This CDR3 is CASSSKTGRGRRGNTIYF. CDR3 nucleotide sequence: TGTGCCAGCAGTTCCAAAACTGGGAGGGGACGGAGAGGAAACACCATATATTTT.

This clonotype was counted ten times or more. The chain recombines TRBV12-3 or TRBV12-4 with TRBJ1-6; tentative D call: TRBD1 (6 bases). The CDR3 is 14 residues long. The ends were cut back, 6 bases at V and 10 bases at J, with 16 bases in the middle. For the CDR3, the DNA is TGTGCCAGCAGCCCAGACAGGTCTAGGTCACCCCTCCACTTT. Translating gives CASSPDRSRSPLHF.

Many counts were recorded for this clonotype. The V and J genes are TRBV4-1 and TRBJ1-1, with D perhaps TRBD1 (6 bases). The germline gives CDR1 MGHRA, CDR2 YSYEKL. The CDR3 covers 14 residues. The V gene lost 6 bases and the J gene lost 8 bases, with 19 bases spanning the gap. The CDR3 nucleotides read TGCGCCAGCAGGCCCCTCCGGGGGGGGCCCGAAGCTTTCTTT. Residues: CASRPLRGGPEAFF.

The V and J genes are TRBV5-1 and TRBJ1-4, with D perhaps TRBD1 (5 bases). Trimming removed 2 bases from V and 10 bases from J, with 15 bases in between. Per the germline V gene, CDR1 is SGHRS and CDR2 is YFSETQ. The CDR3 length is 14 residues. The CDR3 is CASSFDMAQGKLFF. Here the CDR3 DNA reads TGCGCCAGCAGCTTCGACATGGCCCAGGGAAAACTGTTTTTT.

This clonotype was seen a handful of times. V and J are TRBV4-1 and TRBJ1-1; a possible D gene is TRBD1 (6 bases). CDR3 length: 14 residues. V gave up 4 bases and J gave up 6 bases, with 15 bases separating them. Germline V lookup: CDR1 MGHRA, CDR2 YSYEKL. The CDR3 DNA sequence: TGCGCCAGCAGCCCCATTACAGGGAAGGCTGAAGCTTTCTTT. Protein: CASSPITGKAEAFF.